Following are 31 T cell receptor beta chains from one sample sequenced in a study of T cells in Graves' hyperthyroidism and ophthalmopathy. From RNA transcripts, TCR beta CDR3 regions were amplified. The TCR CDR3 was amplified in a first-round RT-PCR using the HTBI primer set. TCRdb called the multiplex PCR reads again in MiXCR, with one record for every CDR3 protein. Counted here are about 410,000 distinct CDR3 sequences, roughly 14% occurring once; the ten biggest clones make up roughly 13%. Sequencing was carried out using blood. All receptors derive from a man in his late teens or twenties with Graves' ophthalmopathy.

A few counts support this clonotype. CDR3 nucleotides: TGTGCCAGCAGCCAAGCCGGACAGGGAACCTACGAGCAGTACTTC. It translates to CASSQAGQGTYEQYF. The gene calls are TRBV4-2 and TRBJ2-7; 8 bases match TRBD1. Germline lookup yields CDR1 LGHNA and CDR2 YNFKEQ. V lost 1 base and J lost 2; bases outside the gene matches: 4. The CDR3 loop spans 15 amino acids.

This clonotype was counted ten times or more. This chain uses TRBV7-8 with TRBJ2-2; TRBD2 might be the D (5 bases). Looked up from germline, CDR1 is SGHVS and CDR2 is FQNEAQ. The CDR3 totals 16 residues. Trimming took 1 base from V and 9 from J, leaving 18 bases between them. The CDR3 DNA reads as TGTGCCAGCAGCTTAGGGGGTGGCCGCGGGCCCCGGGAGCTGTTTTTT. It encodes CASSLGGGRGPRELFF.

This clonotype was recorded many times. The chain carries TRBV12-3 or TRBV12-4 and TRBJ1-1; D perhaps matches TRBD1 (6 bases). V lost 3 bases, J lost 4 bases, and 6 bases lay in between. This CDR3 is built from 12 residues. The CDR3 coding sequence is TGTGCCAGCAGTTTCAGGGGCACTGAAGCTTTCTTT. Protein sequence: CASSFRGTEAFF.

This clonotype was seen ten or more times. This rearrangement joins TRBV11-2 to TRBJ1-2, with unresolved D. The germline V and J ends were trimmed by 4 bases and 8 bases, with 14 bases remaining between them. This CDR3 region has 13 residues. Germline V gene lookup returns CDR1 SGHAT and CDR2 FQNNGV. This chain's CDR3 is CASSSSGMRGYTF. DNA of the CDR3: TGTGCCAGCAGCTCCTCTGGGATGCGGGGCTACACCTTC.

CDR3 sequence: CASSLVPTGGPDTQYF. In DNA, the CDR3 is TGTGCCAGCAGTTTAGTCCCGACAGGGGGGCCAGATACGCAGTATTTT. The rearrangement links TRBV12-3 or TRBV12-4 to TRBJ2-3; 9 bases map to TRBD1. V lost 1 base, J lost 4 bases, and 6 bases stayed unmatched. The length of the CDR3 is 16 residues.

This clonotype was detected many times. The genes are TRBV9 and TRBJ2-5; D is possibly TRBD2 (6 bases). The CDR3 is 13 residues long. Looked up from germline, CDR1 is SGDLS and CDR2 is YYNGEE. Trimming stripped 10 bases from V and 3 bases from J, with 16 bases between. CDR3 DNA sequence: TGTGCCGGGCGACGGGGCGGGGAAGAGACCCAGTACTTC. Translated, it gives CAGRRGGEETQYF.

V and J are TRBV13 and TRBJ2-1, with 10 bases identical to TRBD2. The V and J ends lost 6 bases and 0 bases, in that order; junction bases with no gene match: 5. The CDR3 extends over 16 amino acids. Germline CDR1 is PRHDT and CDR2 is FYEKMQ (reference sequence). This chain's CDR3 is CASRISGRISYNEQFF. DNA of the CDR3: TGTGCCAGCAGGATTAGCGGGAGGATCTCCTACAATGAGCAGTTCTTC.

The V and J genes are TRBV11-2 and TRBJ2-2; D possibly matches TRBD1 or TRBD2 (10 bases each). Trimming cost V 6 bases and J 1 base, with 39 bases left between them. In germline, CDR1 is SGHAT, CDR2 FQNNGV. This CDR3 has 24 residues. This CDR3 is CASRQSTGGKYASGRAQNTGELFF. DNA of the CDR3: TGTGCCAGCAGACAGTCGACAGGGGGCAAATATGCTAGCGGGAGAGCTCAGAACACCGGGGAGCTGTTTTTT.

This clonotype was recorded at least ten times. The chain carries TRBV3-1 and TRBJ1-6; unclear D gene. The germline V and J ends were trimmed by 0 bases and 10 bases, with 10 bases remaining between them. The CDR3 extends over 14 amino acids. Germline CDR1 and CDR2: LGHDT and YNNKEL (reference sequence). CDR3 DNA: TGTGCCAGCAGCCAAGAGCCGGGGTACTCACCCCTCCACTTT. It codes for CASSQEPGYSPLHF.

This clonotype was observed many times. V is TRBV20-1 and J is TRBJ1-4, with TRBD1 as a possible D gene (6 bases). Germline-derived CDR1 and CDR2 are DFQATT and SNEGSKA (reference sequence). This CDR3 comprises 13 residues. The V end was cut by 4 bases, the J end by 5 bases, with 11 bases between. CDR3 sequence: CSANWGANEKLFF. CDR3 coding DNA: TGCAGTGCTAATTGGGGGGCAAATGAAAAACTGTTTTTT.

This clonotype was counted many times. This chain links TRBV27 with TRBJ1-1; TRBD1 is a possible D gene (5 bases). Germline V gene lookup returns CDR1 MNHEY and CDR2 SMNVEV (reference sequence). This CDR3 comprises 13 residues. V was pared by 10 bases and J by 0 bases, with 12 bases between. CDR3 sequence: CANKQEVNTEAFF. CDR3 coding DNA: TGTGCCAACAAACAGGAGGTGAACACTGAAGCTTTCTTT.

This clonotype showed up many times. The gene calls are TRBV20-1 and TRBJ2-7, with no clear D. The CDR3 covers 14 residues. V lost 5 bases and J 2 bases, leaving 16 bases between the germline ends. Germline lookup yields CDR1 DFQATT and CDR2 SNEGSKA (reference sequence). The CDR3 loop is CSAPTGPYPYEQYF. CDR3 in DNA: TGCAGTGCTCCTACCGGGCCCTACCCCTACGAGCAGTACTTC.

V and J are TRBV29-1 and TRBJ2-7; TRBD1 matches 10 bases. The germline V gene has CDR1 SQVTM and CDR2 ANQGSEA. The CDR3 extends over 16 amino acids. Trimming cost V 2 bases and J 2 bases; bases outside gene matches: 9. The chain's CDR3 is CSVEPTDRGGTYEQYF. The CDR3 DNA is TGCAGCGTTGAACCTACGGACAGGGGGGGAACCTACGAGCAGTACTTC.

There are a few counts of this clonotype. The rearrangement joins TRBV11-2 to TRBJ1-3, with D maybe TRBD1 (5 bases). This CDR3 contains 15 residues. Germline V gene data show CDR1 as SGHAT and CDR2 as FQNNGV. The V end lost 5 bases, the J end lost 2 bases, and 13 bases lay between the germline ends. This chain's CDR3 is CASSPQGNAGNTIYF. Written as DNA, the CDR3 is TGTGCCAGCAGCCCTCAGGGAAACGCTGGAAACACCATATATTTT.

The chain links TRBV19 to TRBJ2-3, with D perhaps matching TRBD1 (6 bases). Per the germline V gene, CDR1 is LNHDA and CDR2 is SQIVND (reference sequence). The V gene lost 8 bases and the J gene lost 5 bases, with 20 bases spanning the gap. CDR3 size: 15 residues. For the CDR3, the DNA is TGTGCCAGTGGGGACCCGGGACATCGGGAAGATACGCAGTATTTT. As protein: CASGDPGHREDTQYF.

This clonotype was recorded many times. The J gene is TRBJ2-7, the V gene TRBV24-1, with TRBD1 identical over 8 bases. The CDR3 sequence is 16 residues long. Trimming removed 5 bases from V and 3 bases from J; junction bases left unmatched: 11. Germline CDR1 and CDR2: KGHDR and SFDVKD. CDR3 in DNA: TGTGCCACCAGTGCTCCATCGGGACAGGTTGGCTACGAGCAGTACTTC. Translating it yields CATSAPSGQVGYEQYF.

This clonotype has just a few counts. V and J are TRBV5-1 and TRBJ1-1; D not resolved. Trimming pared 4 bases from V and 8 bases from J, leaving 21 bases between. In germline, CDR1 is SGHRS, CDR2 YFSETQ. The CDR3 spans 15 residues. CDR3 nucleotide sequence: TGCGCCAGCAGCCCCCCGACGGCAAACACGGGGGAAGCTTTCTTT. Its protein is CASSPPTANTGEAFF.

This clonotype came up a few times. V gene TRBV6-1 combines with J gene TRBJ1-5; 9 nucleotides match TRBD1. The germline gives CDR1 MNHNS, CDR2 SASEGT. The CDR3 is 16 amino acids. V dropped 4 bases and J dropped 6; count of bases not matched to a gene: 10. For the CDR3, the DNA is TGTGCCAGCAGTGTACAACCGGGACAGGGTTCTCAGCCCCAGCATTTT. This gives the protein CASSVQPGQGSQPQHF.

This clonotype was counted many times. The chain joins TRBV20-1 to TRBJ2-7, with D unresolved. The CDR3 sequence is 11 residues long. The V gene's germline CDR1 is DFQATT and CDR2 SNEGSKA (reference sequence). V was trimmed by 7 bases and J by 2 bases, leaving 9 bases between them. The chain's CDR3 is CSGGQAYEQYF. CDR3 DNA: TGCAGTGGAGGCCAGGCCTACGAGCAGTACTTC.

The sample holds many counts of this clonotype. The chain has TRBV2 and TRBJ1-2; the D gene is possibly TRBD1 (5 bases). The CDR3 runs 14 residues. Germline lookup yields CDR1 SNHLY and CDR2 FYNNEI. V lost 2 bases and J lost 4, with 11 bases in between. The CDR3 nucleotides read TGTGCCAGCAGTGAAAGTTTAAGGGGCTATGGCTACACCTTC. This encodes CASSESLRGYGYTF. The whole variable domain, remainder taken from reference TRBV2 and TRBJ1-2, is EPEVTQTPSHQVTQMGQEVILRCVPISNHLYFYWYRQILGQKVEFLVSFYNNEISEKSEIFDDQFSVERPDGSNFTLKIRSTKLEDSAMYFCASSESLRGYGYTFGSGTRLTVV.

The genes are TRBV19 and TRBJ2-1; the match to TRBD1 covers 7 bases. Germline V lookup: CDR1 LNHDA, CDR2 SQIVND (reference sequence). The CDR3 is 14 amino acids. V was clipped by 7 bases and J by 3 bases; unmatched bases: 6. The CDR3 here is CASKGDSLYNEQFF. CDR3 coding DNA: TGTGCCAGTAAAGGGGACAGCCTCTACAATGAGCAGTTCTTC.

This clonotype was counted a few times. The rearrangement joins TRBV6-1 to TRBJ2-3, with TRBD2 identical over 8 bases. V was pared by 6 bases and J by 3 bases, with 8 bases of the junction left unmatched. This CDR3 comprises 15 residues. From germline, CDR1 is MNHNS and CDR2 SASEGT. The CDR3: CASRRGTSLTDTQYF. For the CDR3, the DNA is TGTGCCAGCAGACGCGGGACTAGTTTAACAGATACGCAGTATTTT.

This clonotype occurred many times. The chain employs TRBV20-1 and TRBJ1-2, with D perhaps TRBD1 (5 bases). This CDR3 has 14 amino acids. V dropped 6 bases and J dropped 0 bases, with 14 bases sitting between them. Germline V CDR1 and CDR2: DFQATT, SNEGSKA (reference sequence). The CDR3 sequence is CSAPGGAANYGYTF. CDR3 DNA: TGCAGTGCCCCGGGCGGGGCAGCTAACTATGGCTACACCTTC.

This clonotype was observed many times. V is TRBV24-1 and J is TRBJ2-1, with 14 bases lining up with TRBD2. Germline V gene lookup returns CDR1 KGHDR and CDR2 SFDVKD. V lost 2 bases to trimming and J lost 2 bases; unmatched junction nucleotides: 4. The CDR3 consists of 18 residues. CDR3 loop: CATSDYLTSGGAYNEQFF. The CDR3 bases are TGTGCCACCAGTGATTATCTGACTAGCGGGGGGGCCTACAATGAGCAGTTCTTC.

The rearrangement joins TRBV3-1 to TRBJ2-2; D gene unclear. The germline V gene has CDR1 LGHDT and CDR2 YNNKEL (reference sequence). The CDR3 runs 15 residues. Trimming removed 4 bases at V and 2 bases at J, with 11 bases between. The CDR3: CASSRGSPNTGELFF. The CDR3 DNA follows: TGTGCCAGCAGCCGGGGTAGCCCAAACACCGGGGAGCTGTTTTTT.

This clonotype was seen more than once but under ten times. The V gene is TRBV9, the J gene TRBJ2-6, with no clear D. Looked up from germline, CDR1 is SGDLS and CDR2 is YYNGEE. The V and J ends lost 0 bases and 0 bases respectively, with 19 bases between them. This CDR3 has 20 residues. The CDR3 protein is CASSVVVGTLRNSGANVLTF. For the CDR3, the DNA is TGTGCCAGCAGCGTAGTGGTCGGCACCCTCCGAAACTCTGGGGCCAACGTCCTGACTTTC.

This clonotype was seen at least ten times. The rearrangement joins TRBV2 to TRBJ1-1, with 7 bases matching TRBD1. The CDR3 is 15 amino acids. Germline lookup yields CDR1 SNHLY and CDR2 FYNNEI. Trimming at V came to 6 bases and at J to 5 bases, leaving 12 bases not matched to a gene. In DNA, the CDR3 is TGTGCCAGCAGGCCCAGGACAGGTGTAACAACTGAAGCTTTCTTT. This translates into CASRPRTGVTTEAFF.

This clonotype has ten or more counts. The gene calls are TRBV9 and TRBJ2-3, with 8 bases that match TRBD2. This CDR3 spans 14 amino acids. V lost 3 bases to trimming and J lost 5 bases; unmatched junction nucleotides: 5. Germline CDR1 and CDR2: SGDLS and YYNGEE. The CDR3 region has the DNA TGTGCCAGCAGCGCACTAGCGGAACGAGATACGCAGTATTTT. Translating gives CASSALAERDTQYF.

The table lists this clonotype with many counts. This chain connects TRBV12-3 or TRBV12-4 to TRBJ1-5; a weak D match, TRBD1 (5 bases). V lost 2 bases to trimming and J lost 5 bases, with 13 bases between them. This CDR3 contains 15 residues. CDR3 sequence (DNA): TGTGCCAGCAGTTTAAGTTTACAGGATTATCAGCCCCAGCATTTT. This codes for CASSLSLQDYQPQHF.

A few counts support this clonotype. J is TRBJ2-2 and V is TRBV12-3 or TRBV12-4, with 7 bases that match TRBD2. This CDR3 is built from 14 residues. After removal of 2 bases from V and 6 bases from J, the junction contained 3 bases not matched to a gene. The DNA of the CDR3 is TGTGCCAGCAGTTTAAACGCGGGAGCCGGGGAGCTGTTTTTT. This encodes CASSLNAGAGELFF.

This clonotype was observed at least ten times. The chain combines TRBV7-9 with TRBJ1-2, with 8 bases fitting TRBD1. CDR1 is SEHNR, CDR2 FQNEAQ, per germline (reference sequence). This CDR3 has 14 amino acids. V shed 6 bases and J 8 bases; nucleotides not matched to a gene: 11. The CDR3 loop is CASSSQGAVGGYTF. The CDR3 nucleotides read TGTGCCAGCAGTTCTCAGGGGGCCGTCGGGGGCTACACCTTC. Filled out from reference TRBV7-9 and TRBJ1-2, the complete variable domain reads DTGVSQNPRHKITKRGQNVTFRCDPISEHNRLYWYRQTLGQGPEFLTYFQNEAQLEKSRLLSDRFSAERPKGSFSTLEIQRTEQGDSAMYLCASSSQGAVGGYTFGSGTRLTVV.